The present TCR beta chain was sequenced within a study of blood T cell repertoires in COVID-19. Study in general: In each case, the material was cDNA or gDNA derived from T cells, B-cell-depleted T cells, or PBMCs.

As processed by the authors: Researchers report that nucleated cell counts were estimated from reference gene primer amplification. Sequenced by immunoSEQ multiplex PCR; TCRdb stores in-frame clones only, minus some. Clone size and V and J calls were adopted from that table, with D and trimming inferred from the DNA. The sample holds 60,000 to 90,000 clones, 70% to 90% seen once. The specimen was peripheral blood. The sequence was obtained from a man in his sixties with COVID-19, enrolled during active disease.

CDR3 nucleotides: TGTGCCAGCAGTCGACGGAGAACCGAAGAGACCCAGTACTTC. Amino acid sequence: CASSRRRTEETQYF. This sequence joins TRBV28 and TRBJ2-5; D unresolved. CDR1 and CDR2 from the germline V gene are MDHEN and SYDVKM. The V gene lost 5 bases and the J gene lost 3 bases, with 13 bases spanning the gap. CDR3 length: 14 residues.